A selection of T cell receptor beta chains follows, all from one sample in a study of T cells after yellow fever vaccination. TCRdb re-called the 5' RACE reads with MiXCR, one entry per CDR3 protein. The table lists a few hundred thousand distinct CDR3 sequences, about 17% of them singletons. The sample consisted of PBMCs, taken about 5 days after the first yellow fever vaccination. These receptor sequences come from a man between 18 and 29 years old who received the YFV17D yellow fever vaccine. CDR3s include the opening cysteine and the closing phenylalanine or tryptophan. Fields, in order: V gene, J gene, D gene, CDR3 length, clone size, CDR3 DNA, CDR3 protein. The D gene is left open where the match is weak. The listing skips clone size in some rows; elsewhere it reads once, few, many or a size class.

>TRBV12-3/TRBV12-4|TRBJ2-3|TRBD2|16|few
TGTGCCAGCAGTTCCGGGACTAGCGGGGGAATAGATACGCAGTATTTT
CASSSGTSGGIDTQYF
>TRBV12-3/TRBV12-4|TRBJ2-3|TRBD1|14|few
TGTGCCAGCAGCACAGGGGTGGGCACAGATACGCAGTATTTT
CASSTGVGTDTQYF
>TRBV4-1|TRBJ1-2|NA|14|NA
TGCGCCAGCAGCCAAGGTCTCGTCCTATATGGCTACACCTTC
CASSQGLVLYGYTF
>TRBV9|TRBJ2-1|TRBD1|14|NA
TGTGCCAGCAGTGACCCGACAGGGCCCAATGAGCAGTTCTTC
CASSDPTGPNEQFF
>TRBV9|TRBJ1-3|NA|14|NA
TGTGCCAGCAGCGCGAAACGGGGTGGAAACACCATATATTTT
CASSAKRGGNTIYF
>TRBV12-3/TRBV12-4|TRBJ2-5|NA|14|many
TGTGCCAGCAGTTTATCCGGGGGAGGAGAGACCCAGTACTTC
CASSLSGGGETQYF
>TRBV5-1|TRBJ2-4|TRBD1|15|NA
TGCGCCAGCAGCCCCTTCGACAGGGACCGGAACATTCAGTACTTC
CASSPFDRDRNIQYF
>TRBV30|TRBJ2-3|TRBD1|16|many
TGTGCCTGGAGTCGCCTCCGGGGACAGCGCACAGATACGCAGTATTTT
CAWSRLRGQRTDTQYF
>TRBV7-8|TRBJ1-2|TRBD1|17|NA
TGTGCCAGCAGCCCCCTCCGGACAGGGAGAACTATGTCGGGCTACACCTTC
CASSPLRTGRTMSGYTF
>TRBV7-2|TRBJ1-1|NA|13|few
TGTGCCAGCAGCTTAAACAAGGGCGATCGAGCTTTCTTT
CASSLNKGDRAFF
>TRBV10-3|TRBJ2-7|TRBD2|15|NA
TGTGCCATCGGAGAGGGGAGGGGAGGTGCTGGCGAGCAGTACTTC
CAIGEGRGGAGEQYF
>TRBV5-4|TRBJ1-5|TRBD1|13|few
TGTGCCAGCAGCGTGGACAGGGATCAGCCCCAGCATTTT
CASSVDRDQPQHF
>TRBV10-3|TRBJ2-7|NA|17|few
TGTGCCATCAGTGGTACGAGAGGATCGGCGGGAACCTACGAGCAGTACTTC
CAISGTRGSAGTYEQYF
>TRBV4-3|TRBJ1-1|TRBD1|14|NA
TGCGCCAGCAGCCAATCACGGACAGGGTATGAAGCTTTCTTT
CASSQSRTGYEAFF
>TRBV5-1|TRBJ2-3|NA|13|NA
TGCGCCAGCAGCCCTGTCTGGACAGATACGCAGTATTTT
CASSPVWTDTQYF
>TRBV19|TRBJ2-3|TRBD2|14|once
TGTGCCAGTAGATCCCTAGCGGGGTCAGATACGCAGTATTTT
CASRSLAGSDTQYF
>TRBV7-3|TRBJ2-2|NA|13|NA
TGTGCCAGCAGCTCCGTCGGATCCGGGGAGCTGTTTTTT
CASSSVGSGELFF
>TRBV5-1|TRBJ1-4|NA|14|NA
TGCGCCAGCAGCTTGGCCGGGACGGATGAAAAACTGTTTTTT
CASSLAGTDEKLFF
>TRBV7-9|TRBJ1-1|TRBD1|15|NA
TGTGCCAGCAGCTTTAGACAGGGAAGAGTGGCTGAAGCTTTCTTT
CASSFRQGRVAEAFF
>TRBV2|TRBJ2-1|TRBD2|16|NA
TGTGCCAGCAGTCTATTCACTAGCGGGGTGGGGAATGAGCAGTTCTTC
CASSLFTSGVGNEQFF
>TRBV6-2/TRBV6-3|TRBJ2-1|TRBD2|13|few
TGTGCCAGCAATTACGGGGGAGGGAATGAGCAGTTCTTC
CASNYGGGNEQFF
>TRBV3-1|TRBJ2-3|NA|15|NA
TGTGCCAGCAGCCAAGGGCGGGGAAGGGGAGATACGCAGTATTTT
CASSQGRGRGDTQYF
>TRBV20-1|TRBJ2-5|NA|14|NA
TGCAGTGCTAGAGATTGGCAATACCAAGAGACCCAGTACTTC
CSARDWQYQETQYF
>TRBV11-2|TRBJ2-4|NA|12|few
TGTGCCAGCAGGCAGACTATTGGCATTCAGTACTTC
CASRQTIGIQYF
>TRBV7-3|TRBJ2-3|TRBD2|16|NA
TGTGCCAGCAGCTCCCAGGCGGGGGGGCCCACAGATACGCAGTATTTT
CASSSQAGGPTDTQYF
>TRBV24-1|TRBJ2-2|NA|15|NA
TGTGCCACCAGTGGAACCGGGACGACAGCCGGGGAGCTGTTTTTT
CATSGTGTTAGELFF
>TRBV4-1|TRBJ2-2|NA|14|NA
TGCGCCAGCAGCCAAGCTCTCCGTGTCGGGGAGCTGTTTTTT
CASSQALRVGELFF
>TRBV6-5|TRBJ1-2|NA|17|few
TGTGCCAGCAGTTCCACTCCCCGGGCAGGGGACGTCTATGGCTACACCTTC
CASSSTPRAGDVYGYTF
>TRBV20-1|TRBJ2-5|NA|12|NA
TGCAGTGCTAGTTTATTCGGGGAGACCCAGTACTTC
CSASLFGETQYF
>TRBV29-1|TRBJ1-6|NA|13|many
TGCAGCGTTGGTGCCAGCTCCGATTCACCCCTCCACTTT
CSVGASSDSPLHF
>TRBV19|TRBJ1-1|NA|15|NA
TGTGCCAGTAGTATAGCCAAGGCGCTAAACACTGAAGCTTTCTTT
CASSIAKALNTEAFF
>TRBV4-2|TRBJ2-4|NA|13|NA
TGTGCCAGCAGCCAAGATGAGGGGGGGATTCAGTACTTC
CASSQDEGGIQYF
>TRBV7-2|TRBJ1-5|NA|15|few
TGTGCCAGCAGCTTATGGGGAAAAGGCAATCAGCCCCAGCATTTT
CASSLWGKGNQPQHF
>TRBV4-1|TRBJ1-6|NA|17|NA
TGCGCCAGCAGCCAAGATTGGATGGAGGACCGTAGGTCACCCCTCCACTTT
CASSQDWMEDRRSPLHF
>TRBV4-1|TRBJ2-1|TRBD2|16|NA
TGCGCCAGCAGCCAAGTTCGCGGGGGTTTCTACAATGAGCAGTTCTTC
CASSQVRGGFYNEQFF
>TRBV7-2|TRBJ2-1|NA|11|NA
TGTGCCAGCAGCTTACAGAATGAGCAGTTCTTC
CASSLQNEQFF
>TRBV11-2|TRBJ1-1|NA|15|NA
TGTGCCAGCAGCTCCACGGGCCCAAGGAACACTGAAGCTTTCTTT
CASSSTGPRNTEAFF
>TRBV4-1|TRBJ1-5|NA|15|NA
TGCGCCAGCAGCCAAGCGACGAACAGCAATCAGCCCCAGCATTTT
CASSQATNSNQPQHF
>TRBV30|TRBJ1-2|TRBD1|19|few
TGTGCCTGGGGGCGGGGGGTGTCGGGACAGGTCCAGGGGGTAAGAGGCTACACCTTC
CAWGRGVSGQVQGVRGYTF
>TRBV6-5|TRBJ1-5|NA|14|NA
TGTGCCAGCAGTTACATACAGGCAAATCAGCCCCAGCATTTT
CASSYIQANQPQHF
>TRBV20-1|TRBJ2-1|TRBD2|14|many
TGCAGTGCTAGGGTCGGGGGGGCCGTCAATGAGCAGTTCTTC
CSARVGGAVNEQFF
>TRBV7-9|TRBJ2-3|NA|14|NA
TGTGCCAGCAGCTCTGGGGACTTAACAGATACGCAGTATTTT
CASSSGDLTDTQYF
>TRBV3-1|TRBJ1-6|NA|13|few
TGTGCCAGCAGCCAACAACAGGGCCCCCTACTCCACTTT
CASSQQQGPLLHF
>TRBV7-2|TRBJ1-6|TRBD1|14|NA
TGTGCCAGCAGCGCCCGACAGGGGAGGCCACCCCTCCACTTT
CASSARQGRPPLHF
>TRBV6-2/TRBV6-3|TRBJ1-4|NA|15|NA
TGTGCCAGCAGCAATCCAGGGTCGGATGATGAAAAACTGTTTTTT
CASSNPGSDDEKLFF
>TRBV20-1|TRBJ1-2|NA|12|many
TGCAGTGCTGTTACAGGGTACTATGGCTACACCTTC
CSAVTGYYGYTF
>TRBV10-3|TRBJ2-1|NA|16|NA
TGTGCCATCAGTGAGTCAGCAGCGGTAGCCTACAATGAGCAGTTCTTC
CAISESAAVAYNEQFF
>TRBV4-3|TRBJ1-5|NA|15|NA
TGCGCCAGCAGCCAAGACTGGGACTCATATCAGCCCCAGCATTTT
CASSQDWDSYQPQHF
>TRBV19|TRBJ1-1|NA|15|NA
TGTGCCAGTAGTAGGGGCCGGTTCTTTGTCGCTGAAGCTTTCTTT
CASSRGRFFVAEAFF
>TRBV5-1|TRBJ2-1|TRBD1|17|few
TGCGCCAGCAGCTCCGGATTCAGGACAGGGGGAAGGGACGAGCAGTTCTTC
CASSSGFRTGGRDEQFF